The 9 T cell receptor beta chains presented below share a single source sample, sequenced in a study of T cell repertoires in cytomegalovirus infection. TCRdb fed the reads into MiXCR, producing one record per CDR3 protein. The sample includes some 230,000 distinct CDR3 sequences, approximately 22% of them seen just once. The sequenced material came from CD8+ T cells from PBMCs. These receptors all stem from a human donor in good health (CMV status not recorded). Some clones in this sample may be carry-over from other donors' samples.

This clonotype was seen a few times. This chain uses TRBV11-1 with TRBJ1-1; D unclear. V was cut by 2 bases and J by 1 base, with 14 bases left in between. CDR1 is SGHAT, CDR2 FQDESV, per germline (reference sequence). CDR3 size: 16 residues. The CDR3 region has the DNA TGTGCCAGCAGCTTACTACGAGGGATGGAGAACACTGAAGCTTTCTTT. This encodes CASSLLRGMENTEAFF.

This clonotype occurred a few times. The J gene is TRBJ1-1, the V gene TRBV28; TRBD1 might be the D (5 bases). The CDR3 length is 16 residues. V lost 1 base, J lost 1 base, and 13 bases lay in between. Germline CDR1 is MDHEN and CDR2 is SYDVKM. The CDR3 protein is CASSLYLGAANTEAFF. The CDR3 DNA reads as TGTGCCAGCAGTTTATACTTAGGGGCTGCGAACACTGAAGCTTTCTTT.

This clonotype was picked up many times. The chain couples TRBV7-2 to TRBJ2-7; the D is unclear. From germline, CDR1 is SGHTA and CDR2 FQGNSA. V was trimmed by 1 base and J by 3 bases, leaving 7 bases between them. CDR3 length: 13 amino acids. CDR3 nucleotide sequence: TGTGCCAGCAGCTTAGTGGGGTTCTACGAGCAGTACTTC. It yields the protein CASSLVGFYEQYF.

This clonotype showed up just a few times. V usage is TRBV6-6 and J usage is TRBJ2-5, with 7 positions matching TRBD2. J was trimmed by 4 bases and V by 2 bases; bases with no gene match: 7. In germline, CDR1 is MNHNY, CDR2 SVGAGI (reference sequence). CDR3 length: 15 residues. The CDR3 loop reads CASSYVASGAETQYF. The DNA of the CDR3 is TGTGCCAGCAGTTACGTGGCGAGCGGGGCAGAGACCCAGTACTTC.

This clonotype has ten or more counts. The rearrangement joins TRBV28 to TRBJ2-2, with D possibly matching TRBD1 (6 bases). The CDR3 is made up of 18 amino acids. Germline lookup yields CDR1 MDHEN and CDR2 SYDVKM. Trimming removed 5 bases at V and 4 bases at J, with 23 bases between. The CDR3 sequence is CASSTTDRSKSSTGELFF. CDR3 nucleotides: TGTGCCAGCAGTACCACCGACAGGTCAAAAAGCAGCACCGGGGAGCTGTTTTTT.

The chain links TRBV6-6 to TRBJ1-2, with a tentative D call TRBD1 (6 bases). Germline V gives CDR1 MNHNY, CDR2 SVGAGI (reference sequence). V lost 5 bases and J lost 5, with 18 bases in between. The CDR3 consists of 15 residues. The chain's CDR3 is CASSLSITGLYGYTF. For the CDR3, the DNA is TGTGCCAGCAGTCTCTCTATAACAGGGCTTTATGGCTACACCTTC.

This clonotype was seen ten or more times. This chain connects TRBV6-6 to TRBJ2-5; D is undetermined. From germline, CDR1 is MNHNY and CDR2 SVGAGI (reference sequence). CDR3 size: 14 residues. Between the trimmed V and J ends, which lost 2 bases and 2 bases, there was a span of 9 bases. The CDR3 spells CASSYSRSQETQYF. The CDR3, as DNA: TGTGCCAGCAGTTACAGCAGGTCTCAAGAGACCCAGTACTTC.

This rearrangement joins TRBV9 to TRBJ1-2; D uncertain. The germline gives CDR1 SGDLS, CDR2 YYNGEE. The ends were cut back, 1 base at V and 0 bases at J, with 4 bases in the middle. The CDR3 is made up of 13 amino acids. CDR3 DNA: TGTGCCAGCAGCGTATGGACTAACTATGGCTACACCTTC. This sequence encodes CASSVWTNYGYTF.

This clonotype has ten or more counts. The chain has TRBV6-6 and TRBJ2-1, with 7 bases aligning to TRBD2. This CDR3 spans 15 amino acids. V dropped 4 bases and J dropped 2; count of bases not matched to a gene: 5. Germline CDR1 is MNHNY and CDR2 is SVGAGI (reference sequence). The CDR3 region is CASSFMSGAYNEQFF. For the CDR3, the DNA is TGTGCCAGCAGTTTTATGAGCGGGGCCTACAATGAGCAGTTCTTC.